The clone carrying this T cell receptor (beta chain) appeared a few times. Its antigen is as yet unknown. The entry originates in a study of T-cell memory formation after mild COVID-19. Across the study: The TCR clusters were mostly specific to one donor. Study results and limitations: The finding that pre-infection memory included some responding clones suggested that cross-reactive memory joined. Contracting clones from day 15 to 85 showed balanced CD4/CD8; later expanders favored CD4+.

With V trimmed by 6 bases and J by 6 bases, 11 bases remained unmatched. In germline, CDR1 is DFQATT, CDR2 SNEGSKA (reference sequence). This CDR3 comprises 13 residues. Barcoded TCR alpha and TCR beta cDNA libraries with UMIs came from 5'RACE using constant-segment primers. MiXCR, run by TCRdb on the 5' RACE reads, gives a single entry per CDR3 protein. Here the sample spans approximately 340,000 distinct CDR3 sequences, approximately 12% being singletons. The origin of this receptor is a man in his late teens or twenties who had mild COVID-19 (a few samples of this study predate the infection). Cell type and time point are not known. The specimen was PBMCs or a T cell subset sorted from them (not recorded which). This chain connects TRBV20-1 to TRBJ2-7, with 7 bases fitting TRBD2. The CDR3, as DNA: TGCAGTGCCCCTATCCCGGGGGGAGGCGAGCAGTACTTC. Encoded protein: CSAPIPGGGEQYF.